Presented here are 23 T cell receptor beta chains from one specimen sequenced in a study of T cells after yellow fever vaccination. Each CDR3 protein is one row after TCRdb ran MiXCR on the 5' RACE reads. The sample includes 500,000 to 650,000 distinct CDR3 sequences, about 15% seen only once; the top ten take around 15%. The source material was PBMCs, sampled roughly 5 days after the first yellow fever vaccination. The receptors stem from a man younger than 30 who received the YFV17D yellow fever vaccine.

The rearrangement joins TRBV9 to TRBJ2-2; either TRBD1 or TRBD2 may supply D (5 bases each). The V and J ends lost 3 bases and 0 bases respectively, with 9 bases between them. CDR1 is SGDLS, CDR2 YYNGEE, per germline. The CDR3 spans 15 residues. As DNA, the CDR3 is TGTGCCAGCAGCGACGGGGACCCGAACACCGGGGAGCTGTTTTTT. Translated, it gives CASSDGDPNTGELFF.

This chain links TRBV6-5 with TRBJ1-2; unclear D gene. The CDR3 is 16 amino acids. V lost 6 bases to trimming and J lost 5 bases, with 22 bases between them. The germline gives CDR1 MNHEY, CDR2 SVGAGI. The CDR3 sequence is CASSYQAGRNEYGYTF. The CDR3 DNA reads TGTGCCAGCAGCTACCAGGCAGGACGTAATGAATATGGCTACACCTTC.

This clonotype was seen only a few times. V and J are TRBV5-1 and TRBJ2-4; 8 bases are a match to TRBD1. The CDR3 length is 15 residues. Per the germline V gene, CDR1 is SGHRS and CDR2 is YFSETQ. V lost 4 bases, J lost 3 bases, and 6 bases stayed unmatched. The CDR3 reads CASSRQGTGKNIQYF. CDR3 bases: TGCGCCAGCAGCCGGCAGGGGACAGGCAAAAACATTCAGTACTTC. Combining the CDR3 with reference TRBV5-1 and TRBJ2-4 gives the whole variable domain KAGVTQTPRYLIKTRGQQVTLSCSPISGHRSVSWYQQTPGQGLQFLFEYFSETQRNKGNFPGRFSGRQFSNSRSEMNVSTLELGDSALYLCASSRQGTGKNIQYFGAGTRLSVL.

The chain recombines TRBV11-2 with TRBJ1-1; 7 bases match TRBD1. J gave up 4 bases and V 1 base, and 3 bases lay outside the gene matches. Per germline, CDR1 SGHAT and CDR2 FQNNGV. The CDR3 sequence is 14 residues long. CDR3: CASSLAQGTTEAFF. In DNA, the CDR3 is TGTGCCAGCAGCTTAGCACAGGGGACCACTGAAGCTTTCTTT.

Here the CDR3 reads CASSSSWGGWDEQFF. CDR3 coding DNA: TGTGCCAGCAGTTCCAGTTGGGGGGGGTGGGATGAGCAGTTCTTC. This chain joins TRBV27 and TRBJ2-1; 7 nucleotides agree with TRBD2. The CDR3 loop spans 15 amino acids. The germline CDR1 and CDR2 sequences are MNHEY and SMNVEV (reference sequence). V lost 4 bases to trimming and J lost 8 bases; unmatched junction nucleotides: 11.

This chain connects TRBV7-6 to TRBJ2-4; D gene unclear. Germline V lookup: CDR1 SGHVS, CDR2 FNYEAQ. This CDR3 is 14 amino acids long. Trimming took off 4 bases at V and 0 bases at J, with 7 bases between the two ends. CDR3 nucleotide sequence: TGTGCCAGCAGCTCCACTCTAGCCAAAAACATTCAGTACTTC. The encoded protein is CASSSTLAKNIQYF.

CDR3 in amino acids: CASRLPGATDTQYF. CDR3 sequence (DNA): TGTGCCAGCAGACTCCCGGGGGCCACAGATACGCAGTATTTT. The chain recombines TRBV6-1 with TRBJ2-3; D assignment may be TRBD1 or TRBD2 (6 bases each). CDR1 MNHNS and CDR2 SASEGT come from the germline V gene. CDR3 length: 14 amino acids. With 6 bases removed from V and 2 bases from J, the gap between germline ends came to 12 bases.

This clonotype was seen a few times. The chain uses TRBV12-3 or TRBV12-4 and TRBJ2-5; possibly TRBD2 for D (7 bases). The CDR3 is 13 amino acids. The V and J ends lost 8 bases and 5 bases respectively, with 15 bases between them. Here the CDR3 reads CASSGGRYETQYF. CDR3 DNA: TGTGCCAGCTCCGGGGGGCGGTATGAGACCCAGTACTTC.

The chain carries TRBV2 and TRBJ1-2; D is possibly TRBD1 (5 bases). V dropped 6 bases and J dropped 7 bases, with 15 bases sitting between them. The CDR3 totals 13 residues. CDR1 is SNHLY, CDR2 FYNNEI, per germline. The CDR3: CASSREGHGGYTF. DNA of the CDR3: TGTGCCAGCAGCCGGGAGGGGCACGGTGGCTACACCTTC.

This chain links TRBV4-3 with TRBJ2-1; the D gene is possibly TRBD1 (5 bases). Germline assignment: CDR1 LGHNA and CDR2 YSLEER. CDR3 size: 16 residues. With 4 bases removed from V and 0 bases from J, the gap between germline ends came to 13 bases. Here the CDR3 reads CASSPLDTYSYNEQFF. CDR3 in DNA: TGCGCCAGCAGCCCCCTGGACACCTACTCCTACAATGAGCAGTTCTTC.

The CDR3 loop reads CAGGRMEGYTF. The CDR3 nucleotides read TGTGCCGGCGGACGGATGGAGGGCTACACCTTC. The chain is built from TRBV30 and TRBJ1-2, with unresolved D. The germline V gene has CDR1 GTSNPN and CDR2 SVGIG (reference sequence). The CDR3 covers 11 residues. V shed 8 bases and J shed 8 bases, with 15 bases lying between them.

In this sample, this clonotype turned up many times. The chain carries TRBV6-6 and TRBJ2-5; 8 nucleotides line up with TRBD2. V dropped 2 bases and J dropped 5; count of bases not matched to a gene: 1. Per the germline V gene, CDR1 is MNHNY and CDR2 is SVGAGI (reference sequence). CDR3 length equals 13 residues. This CDR3 reads CASSYASGETQYF. The CDR3, as DNA: TGTGCCAGCAGTTACGCTAGCGGGGAGACCCAGTACTTC.

This clonotype was recorded a few times. V is TRBV10-2 and J is TRBJ2-3; D could derive from TRBD1 or TRBD2 (5 bases each). The CDR3 has 15 amino acids. CDR1 and CDR2 from the germline V gene are WSHSY and SAAADI. V was clipped by 5 bases and J by 1 base, with 13 bases between them. CDR3 DNA: TGCGCCAGCAGTTTGGGGGTTGGGGGCACAGATACGCAGTATTTT. This sequence encodes CASSLGVGGTDTQYF.

The genes are TRBV6-5 and TRBJ2-3; no reliable D call. V was clipped by 4 bases and J by 2 bases, with 10 bases between them. The CDR3 is made up of 14 amino acids. From germline, CDR1 is MNHEY and CDR2 SVGAGI. As DNA, the CDR3 is TGTGCCAGCAGTTTTATTAGGGACACAGATACGCAGTATTTT. This encodes CASSFIRDTDTQYF.

This clonotype has more than one count but fewer than ten. V and J are TRBV27 and TRBJ2-2; 9 nucleotides line up with TRBD1. Germline CDR1 MNHEY, CDR2 SMNVEV (reference sequence). Unmatched junction bases numbered 6, after V lost 5 bases and J lost 5 bases. CDR3 length: 15 residues. This CDR3 is CASSRGQGATGELFF. CDR3 DNA sequence: TGTGCCAGCAGTCGGGGACAGGGTGCTACCGGGGAGCTGTTTTTT.

The chain links TRBV20-1 to TRBJ2-1; 12 bases are shared with TRBD2. The ends lost 0 bases at V and 4 bases at J; junction bases unmatched: 10. This CDR3 has 18 amino acids. The germline CDR1 and CDR2 sequences are DFQATT and SNEGSKA (reference sequence). CDR3 loop: CSARDTSGGPILYNEQFF. The CDR3 DNA is TGCAGTGCTAGAGATACTAGCGGGGGGCCGATACTTTACAATGAGCAGTTCTTC.

This clonotype turned up a few times. The chain links TRBV9 to TRBJ2-6, with 7 bases lining up with TRBD1. This CDR3 comprises 17 residues. With 6 bases clipped from V and 2 bases from J, the junction kept 11 bases outside the gene matches. Germline CDR1 is SGDLS and CDR2 is YYNGEE. CDR3 nucleotide sequence: TGTGCCAGCACCCAGGACAGGTTAGGTGCTGGGGCCAACGTCCTGACTTTC. Amino acid sequence: CASTQDRLGAGANVLTF.

This clonotype has only a few counts. The chain is built from TRBV20-1 and TRBJ1-2; D ambiguous. This CDR3 spans 13 amino acids. Trimming took 0 bases from V and 8 from J, leaving 13 bases between them. The germline V gene has CDR1 DFQATT and CDR2 SNEGSKA (reference sequence). CDR3 in DNA: TGCAGTGCTAGAGACCCTCTAGTTCGCGGCTACACCTTC. It specifies CSARDPLVRGYTF.

CDR3 loop: CARKLERYTQYF. The DNA for the CDR3 is TGTGCCAGAAAACTAGAGCGTTATACGCAGTATTTT. V and J are TRBV2 and TRBJ2-3; possibly TRBD2 for D (5 bases). Trimming took off 9 bases at V and 7 bases at J, with 14 bases between the two ends. This CDR3 has 12 residues. CDR1 and CDR2 (germline): SNHLY, FYNNEI.

The CDR3 loop reads CSARPLAGGQNEQFF. DNA of the CDR3: TGCAGTGCTAGACCCCTAGCGGGGGGGCAAAATGAGCAGTTCTTC. The chain links TRBV20-1 to TRBJ2-1, with 12 bases fitting TRBD2. CDR3 size: 15 residues. The trim removed 2 bases at V and 7 bases at J, leaving 6 bases unmatched. The germline gives CDR1 DFQATT, CDR2 SNEGSKA (reference sequence).

This clonotype was counted between two and nine times. The chain employs TRBV3-1 and TRBJ2-1, with 12 nucleotides matching TRBD2. The J segment lost 8 bases and the V segment lost 2 bases, leaving 7 bases of the junction unmatched. The CDR3 has 16 amino acids. The germline V gene has CDR1 LGHDT and CDR2 YNNKEL (reference sequence). The CDR3: CASSQTPLAGGDEQFF. The CDR3 bases are TGTGCCAGCAGCCAAACTCCACTAGCGGGGGGCGATGAGCAGTTCTTC.

This chain joins TRBV7-9 and TRBJ1-1, with 7 nucleotides matching TRBD1. V gave up 4 bases and J gave up 5 bases; unmatched junction bases: 7. This CDR3 comprises 14 residues. CDR1 is SEHNR and CDR2 is FQNEAQ in the germline V gene (reference sequence). In DNA, the CDR3 is TGTGCCAGCAGCTCCGCGACAGGGCGAACTGAAGCTTTCTTT. Translating gives CASSSATGRTEAFF.

The gene calls are TRBV6-4 and TRBJ1-1; D not certain. Trimming cost V 3 bases and J 1 base, with 6 bases left between them. Germline lookup yields CDR1 MRHNA and CDR2 SNTAGT. This CDR3 has 13 residues. CDR3: CASSESENTEAFF. The CDR3 region has the DNA TGTGCCAGCAGTGAATCGGAGAACACTGAAGCTTTCTTT.